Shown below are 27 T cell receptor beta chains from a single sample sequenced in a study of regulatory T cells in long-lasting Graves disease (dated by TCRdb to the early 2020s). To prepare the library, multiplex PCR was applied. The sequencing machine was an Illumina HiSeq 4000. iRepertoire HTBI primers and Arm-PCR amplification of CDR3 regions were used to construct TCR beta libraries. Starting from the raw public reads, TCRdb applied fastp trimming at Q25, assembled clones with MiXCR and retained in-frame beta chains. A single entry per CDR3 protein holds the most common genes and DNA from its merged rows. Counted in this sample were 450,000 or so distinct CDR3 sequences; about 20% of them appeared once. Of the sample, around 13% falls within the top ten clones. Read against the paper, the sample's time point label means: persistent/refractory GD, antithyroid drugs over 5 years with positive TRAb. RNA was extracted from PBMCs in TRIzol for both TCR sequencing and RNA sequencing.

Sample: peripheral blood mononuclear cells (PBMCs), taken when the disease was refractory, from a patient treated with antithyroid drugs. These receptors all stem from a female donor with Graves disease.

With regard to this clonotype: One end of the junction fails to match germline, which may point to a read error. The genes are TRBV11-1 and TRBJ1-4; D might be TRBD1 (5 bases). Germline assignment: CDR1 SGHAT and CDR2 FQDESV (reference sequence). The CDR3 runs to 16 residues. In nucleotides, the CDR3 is TGCGCCAGCAGCCAAGATTTGAGACAGCGGCTTGAAAAACTGTTTTTT. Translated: CASSQDLRQRLEKLFF.

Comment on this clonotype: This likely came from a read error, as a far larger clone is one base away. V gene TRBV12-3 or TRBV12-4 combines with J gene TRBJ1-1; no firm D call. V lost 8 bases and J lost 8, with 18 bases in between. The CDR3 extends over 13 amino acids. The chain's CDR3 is CASGEMQVAEAFF. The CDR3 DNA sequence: TGTGCCAGCGGTGAAATGCAGGTAGCCGAAGCTTTCTTT.

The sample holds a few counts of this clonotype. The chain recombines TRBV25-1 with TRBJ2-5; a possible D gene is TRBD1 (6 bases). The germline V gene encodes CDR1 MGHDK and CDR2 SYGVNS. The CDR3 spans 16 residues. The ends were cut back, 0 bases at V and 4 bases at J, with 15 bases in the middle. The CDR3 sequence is CASSEYRGSGGETQYF. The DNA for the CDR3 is TGTGCCAGCAGTGAATATAGGGGGAGCGGCGGAGAGACCCAGTACTTC.

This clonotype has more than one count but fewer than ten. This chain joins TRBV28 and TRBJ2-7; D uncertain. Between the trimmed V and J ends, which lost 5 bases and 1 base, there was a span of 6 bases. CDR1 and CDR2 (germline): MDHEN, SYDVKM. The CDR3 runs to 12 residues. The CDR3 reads CASSRKSYEQYF. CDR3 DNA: TGTGCCAGCAGTCGGAAATCCTACGAGCAGTACTTC.

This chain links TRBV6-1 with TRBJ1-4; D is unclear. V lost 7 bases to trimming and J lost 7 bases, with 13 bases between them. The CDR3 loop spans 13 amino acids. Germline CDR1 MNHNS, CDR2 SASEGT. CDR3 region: CASTKLFSEKLFF. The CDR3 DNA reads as TGTGCCAGCACTAAACTCTTCTCTGAAAAACTGTTTTTT.

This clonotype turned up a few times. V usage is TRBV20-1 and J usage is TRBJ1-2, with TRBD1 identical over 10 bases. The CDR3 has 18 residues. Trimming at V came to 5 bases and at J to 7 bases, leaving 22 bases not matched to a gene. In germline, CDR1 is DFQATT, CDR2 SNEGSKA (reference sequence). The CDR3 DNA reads TGCAGTGCTTTTCGCCTGCCCCGACAGGGGGCTTTTGATTTTGGCTACACCTTC. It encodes CSAFRLPRQGAFDFGYTF.

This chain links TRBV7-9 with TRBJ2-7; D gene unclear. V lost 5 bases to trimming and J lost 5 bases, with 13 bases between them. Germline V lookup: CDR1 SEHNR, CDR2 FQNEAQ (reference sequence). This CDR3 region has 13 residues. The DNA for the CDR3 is TGTGCCAGCAGCCCTGAGCTCGTTGACGAGCAGTACTTC. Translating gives CASSPELVDEQYF. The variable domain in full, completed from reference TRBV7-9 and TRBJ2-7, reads DTGVSQNPRHKITKRGQNVTFRCDPISEHNRLYWYRQTLGQGPEFLTYFQNEAQLEKSRLLSDRFSAERPKGSFSTLEIQRTEQGDSAMYLCASSPELVDEQYFGPGTRLTVT.

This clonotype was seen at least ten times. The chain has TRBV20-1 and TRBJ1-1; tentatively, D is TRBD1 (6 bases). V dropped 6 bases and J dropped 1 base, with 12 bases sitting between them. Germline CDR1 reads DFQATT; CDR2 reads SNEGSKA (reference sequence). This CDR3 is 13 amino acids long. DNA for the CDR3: TGCAGTGCGACGAGACAGGAGAACACTGAAGCTTTCTTT. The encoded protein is CSATRQENTEAFF.

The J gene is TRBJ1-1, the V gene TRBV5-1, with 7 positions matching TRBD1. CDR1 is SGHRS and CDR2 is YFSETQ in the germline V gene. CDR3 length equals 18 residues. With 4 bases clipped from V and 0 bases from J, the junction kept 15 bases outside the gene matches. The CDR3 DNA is TGCGCCAGCAGCCCCGGATCCGGGACAGACTTCATGAACACTGAAGCTTTCTTT. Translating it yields CASSPGSGTDFMNTEAFF.

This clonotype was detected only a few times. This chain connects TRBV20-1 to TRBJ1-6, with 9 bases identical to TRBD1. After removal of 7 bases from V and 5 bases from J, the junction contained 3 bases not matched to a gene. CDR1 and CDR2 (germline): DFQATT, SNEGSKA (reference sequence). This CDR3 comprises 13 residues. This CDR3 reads CSGRQGDNSPLHF. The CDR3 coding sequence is TGCAGTGGCCGACAGGGGGATAATTCACCCCTCCACTTT.

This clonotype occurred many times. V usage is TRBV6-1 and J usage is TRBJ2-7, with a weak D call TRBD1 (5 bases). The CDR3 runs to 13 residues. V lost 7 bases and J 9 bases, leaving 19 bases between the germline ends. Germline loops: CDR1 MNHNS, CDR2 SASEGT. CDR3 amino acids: CASTILKGMWQYF. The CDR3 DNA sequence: TGTGCCAGCACCATCCTAAAGGGGATGTGGCAGTACTTC.

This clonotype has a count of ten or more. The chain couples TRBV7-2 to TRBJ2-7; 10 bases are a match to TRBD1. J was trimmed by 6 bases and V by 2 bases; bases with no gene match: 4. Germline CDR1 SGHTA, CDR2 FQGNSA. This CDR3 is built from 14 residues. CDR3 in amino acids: CASSLYDRGREQYF. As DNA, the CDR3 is TGTGCCAGCAGCTTATACGACAGGGGGCGCGAGCAGTACTTC.

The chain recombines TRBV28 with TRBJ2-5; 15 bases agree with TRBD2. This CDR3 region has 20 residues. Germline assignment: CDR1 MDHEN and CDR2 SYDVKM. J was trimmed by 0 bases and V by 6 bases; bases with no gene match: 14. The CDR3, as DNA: TGTGCCAGCAGCTCGCCCTACGGGACTAGCGGGGGGCAGTACCAAGAGACCCAGTACTTC. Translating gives CASSSPYGTSGGQYQETQYF.

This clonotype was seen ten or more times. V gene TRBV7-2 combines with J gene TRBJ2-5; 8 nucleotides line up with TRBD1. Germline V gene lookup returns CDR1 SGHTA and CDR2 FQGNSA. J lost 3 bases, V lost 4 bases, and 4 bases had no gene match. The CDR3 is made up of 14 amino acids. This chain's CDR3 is CASSSGTGEETQYF. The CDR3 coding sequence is TGTGCCAGCAGCTCAGGGACAGGTGAAGAGACCCAGTACTTC.

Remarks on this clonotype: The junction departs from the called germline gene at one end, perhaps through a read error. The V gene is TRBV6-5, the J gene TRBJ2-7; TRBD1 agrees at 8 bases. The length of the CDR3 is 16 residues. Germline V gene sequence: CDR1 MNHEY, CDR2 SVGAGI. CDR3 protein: CANSYSDRGIRYEQYF. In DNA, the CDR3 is TGTGCCAACAGTTACTCCGACAGGGGAATTAGATACGAGCAGTACTTC.

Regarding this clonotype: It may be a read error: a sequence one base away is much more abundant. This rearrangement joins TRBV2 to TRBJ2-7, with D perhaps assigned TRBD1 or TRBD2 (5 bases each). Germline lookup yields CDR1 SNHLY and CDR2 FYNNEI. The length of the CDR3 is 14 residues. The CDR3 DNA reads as TGTACCAGCGGTGACGGCAGGGAAGGAGGCGAGCAGTACTTC. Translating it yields CTSGDGREGGEQYF.

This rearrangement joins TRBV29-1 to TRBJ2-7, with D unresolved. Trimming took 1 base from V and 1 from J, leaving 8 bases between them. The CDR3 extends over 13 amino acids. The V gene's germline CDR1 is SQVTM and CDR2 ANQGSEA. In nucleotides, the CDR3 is TGCAGCGTTGAAGGAGATAGATCCTACGAGCAGTACTTC. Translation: CSVEGDRSYEQYF.

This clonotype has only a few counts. The CDR3 reads CAWSEMDPSYEQYF. The CDR3, as DNA: TGTGCCTGGAGTGAGATGGATCCCTCCTACGAGCAGTACTTC. The J gene is TRBJ2-7, the V gene TRBV30; no clear D gene. Trimming took 1 base from V and 0 from J, leaving 10 bases between them. The CDR3 spans 14 residues. Germline-derived CDR1 and CDR2 are GTSNPN and SVGIG (reference sequence).

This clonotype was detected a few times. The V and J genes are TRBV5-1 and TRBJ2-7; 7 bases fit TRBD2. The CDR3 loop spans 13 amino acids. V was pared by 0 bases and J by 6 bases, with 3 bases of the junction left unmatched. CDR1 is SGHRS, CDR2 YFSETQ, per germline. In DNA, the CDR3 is TGCGCCAGCAGCTTGGCCGGGAGGAGCGAGCAGTACTTC. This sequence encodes CASSLAGRSEQYF.

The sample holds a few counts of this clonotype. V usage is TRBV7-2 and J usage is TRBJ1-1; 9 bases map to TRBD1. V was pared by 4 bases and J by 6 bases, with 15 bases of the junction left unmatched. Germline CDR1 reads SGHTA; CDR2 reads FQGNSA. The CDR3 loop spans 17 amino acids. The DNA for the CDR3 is TGTGCCAGCAGCTCCCTCTGGCCGGGGACAGGGTTCTCTGAAGCTTTCTTT. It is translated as CASSSLWPGTGFSEAFF.

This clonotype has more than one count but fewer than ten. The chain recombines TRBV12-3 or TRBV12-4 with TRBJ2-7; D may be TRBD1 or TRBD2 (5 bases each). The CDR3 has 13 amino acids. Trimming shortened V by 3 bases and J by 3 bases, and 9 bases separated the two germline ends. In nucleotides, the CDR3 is TGTGCCAGCAGTTTTGTTGGGGGCTACGAGCAGTACTTC. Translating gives CASSFVGGYEQYF.

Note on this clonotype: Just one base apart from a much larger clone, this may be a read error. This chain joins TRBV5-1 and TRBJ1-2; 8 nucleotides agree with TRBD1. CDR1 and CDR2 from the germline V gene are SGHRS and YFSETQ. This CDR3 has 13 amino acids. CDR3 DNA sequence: TGCGCCAGCAGCTTTGACAGGGGCTATAGCTACACCTTC. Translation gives CASSFDRGYSYTF.

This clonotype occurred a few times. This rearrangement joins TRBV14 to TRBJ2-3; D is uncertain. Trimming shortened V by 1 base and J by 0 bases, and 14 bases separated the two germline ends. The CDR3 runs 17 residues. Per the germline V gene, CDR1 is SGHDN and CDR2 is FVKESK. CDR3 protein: CASSQGTSYTSTDTQYF. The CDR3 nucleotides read TGTGCCAGCAGCCAAGGGACCTCGTATACTAGCACAGATACGCAGTATTTT.

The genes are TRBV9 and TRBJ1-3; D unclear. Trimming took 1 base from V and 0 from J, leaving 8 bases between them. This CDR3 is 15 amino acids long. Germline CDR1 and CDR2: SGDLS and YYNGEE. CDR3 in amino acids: CASSVSALSGNTIYF. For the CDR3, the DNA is TGTGCCAGCAGCGTATCCGCGCTCTCTGGAAACACCATATATTTT.

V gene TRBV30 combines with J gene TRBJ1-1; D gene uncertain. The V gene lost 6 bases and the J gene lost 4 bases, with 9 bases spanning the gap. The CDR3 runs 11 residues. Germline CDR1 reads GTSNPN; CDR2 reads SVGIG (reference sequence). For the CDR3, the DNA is TGTGCCTGTGGTTGGACCACTGAAGCTTTCTTT. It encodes CACGWTTEAFF. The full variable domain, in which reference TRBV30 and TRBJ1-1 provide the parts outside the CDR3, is SQTIHQWPATLVQPVGSPLSLECTVEGTSNPNLYWYRQAAGRGLQLLFYSVGIGQISSEVPQNLSASRPQDRQFILSSKKLLLSDSGFYLCACGWTTEAFFGQGTRLTVV.

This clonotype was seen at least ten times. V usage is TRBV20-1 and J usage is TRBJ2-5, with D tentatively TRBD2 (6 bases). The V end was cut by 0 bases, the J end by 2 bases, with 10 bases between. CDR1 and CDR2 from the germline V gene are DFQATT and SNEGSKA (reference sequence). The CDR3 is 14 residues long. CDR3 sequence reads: CSARDSGTQETQYF. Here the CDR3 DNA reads TGCAGTGCTAGAGATAGCGGTACGCAAGAGACCCAGTACTTC.

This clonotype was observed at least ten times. The DNA of the CDR3 is TGTGCCAGCAGTGATAGGACAGGCACAACTGAAGCTTTCTTT. Translating gives CASSDRTGTTEAFF. This rearrangement joins TRBV12-3 or TRBV12-4 to TRBJ1-1; TRBD1 agrees at 7 bases. J lost 5 bases, V lost 5 bases, and 8 bases had no gene match. The length of the CDR3 is 14 residues.